This T cell receptor beta chain derives from a study of blood T cell repertoires in COVID-19. Study in general: The United States, Italy and Spain supplied acute and convalescent COVID-19 samples. Nucleic acid was either cDNA or gDNA, and it came from T cells, B-cell-depleted T cells, or PBMCs.

The CDR3 is 15 amino acids. V was cut by 5 bases and J by 4 bases, with 17 bases left in between. Germline CDR1 reads SGHTA; CDR2 reads FQGNSA. As handled by the study authors: Researchers report that nucleated cell counts were estimated from reference gene primer amplification. Only in-frame clones appear in the TCRdb table, and some are missing; sequencing was by immunoSEQ multiplex PCR. That table furnishes V, J and clone size, whereas the DNA furnished D and trimming. The sample consists of under 250,000 clones, approximately 87% of them appearing once. The sequence came from a woman in her 70s with active or convalescent COVID-19. J is TRBJ1-2 and V is TRBV7-2, with D perhaps TRBD1 (5 bases). Specimen: peripheral blood. For the CDR3, the DNA is TGTGCCAGCAGCGTGAACCGGGACTGGGGCTATGGCTACACCTTC. Translated: CASSVNRDWGYGYTF.